Following are 16 T cell receptor beta chains from one sample sequenced in a study of cytomegalovirus exposure and HLA in healthy donors. The PCR made use of 60 Vbeta and 13 Jbeta primers. The data were produced by immunoSEQ multiplex PCR, yet TCRdb's version contains in-frame clones alone and is incomplete. The data hold roughly 170,000 clones, with about 80% observed a single time. The source material was PBMCs. The receptors here all came from a young woman in good health and CMV-seropositive.

This clone was counted only a few times. The chain links TRBV29-1 to TRBJ1-3; D gene unclear. The CDR3 has 13 residues. The V end lost 3 bases, the J end lost 7 bases, and 13 bases lay between the germline ends. Germline CDR1 is SQVTM and CDR2 is ANQGSEA. CDR3 amino acids: CSVEVPWLNTIYF. CDR3 bases: TGCAGCGTTGAGGTACCATGGCTGAACACCATATATTTT.

A few counts support this clone. The V gene is TRBV5-8, the J gene TRBJ2-1; 9 bases match TRBD1. The CDR3 extends over 14 amino acids. Germline V gives CDR1 SGHTS, CDR2 YDEGEE. Trimming at V came to 3 bases and at J to 3 bases, leaving 1 base not matched to a gene. The CDR3 protein is CASSSDRGYNEQFF. For the CDR3, the DNA is TGTGCCAGCAGCTCGGACAGGGGCTACAATGAGCAGTTCTTC.

V usage is TRBV12-5 and J usage is TRBJ1-4; no clear D gene. CDR1 LGHNT and CDR2 FRNRAP come from the germline V gene. CDR3 length: 12 amino acids. Between the trimmed V and J ends, which lost 4 bases and 4 bases, there was a span of 4 bases. CDR3 nucleotides: TGTGCTAGTGGTTCGGGTAATGAAAAACTGTTTTTT. Amino acid sequence: CASGSGNEKLFF.

V and J are TRBV5-1 and TRBJ1-2, with a weak D call TRBD1 (5 bases). The length of the CDR3 is 16 residues. Trimming removed 5 bases at V and 3 bases at J, with 20 bases between. Germline V gene lookup returns CDR1 SGHRS and CDR2 YFSETQ. In DNA form, the CDR3 reads TGCGCCAGCAGTATTTTTGGTTCGACAGACGACTATGGCTACACCTTC. Its protein product is CASSIFGSTDDYGYTF.

The chain uses TRBV7-8 and TRBJ2-1, with no clear D. The V gene lost 3 bases and the J gene lost 6 bases, with 15 bases spanning the gap. The CDR3 has 15 residues. Germline CDR1 SGHVS, CDR2 FQNEAQ. CDR3 DNA: TGTGCCAGCAGCTTGTCGGCGGATTTCATCAATGAGCAGTTCTTC. Translated: CASSLSADFINEQFF.

The rearrangement joins TRBV10-3 to TRBJ2-2, with TRBD2 matching over 13 bases. This CDR3 is built from 15 residues. The trim removed 4 bases at V and 7 bases at J, leaving 3 bases unmatched. The germline V gene has CDR1 ENHRY and CDR2 SYGVKD. The CDR3 spells CAISATSGRVGELFF. In DNA, the CDR3 is TGTGCCATCAGTGCTACTAGCGGGAGGGTCGGGGAGCTGTTTTTT.

V gene TRBV15 combines with J gene TRBJ1-2, with TRBD1 matching 8 bases. The germline V gene has CDR1 LNHNV and CDR2 YYDKDF (reference sequence). Unmatched junction bases numbered 9, after V lost 7 bases and J lost 5 bases. The CDR3 length is 14 residues. CDR3 amino acids: CATTTGQGRYGYTF. In DNA, the CDR3 is TGTGCCACCACTACTGGACAGGGCAGGTATGGCTACACCTTC. Together with reference TRBV15 and TRBJ1-2, the CDR3 gives the full variable domain: DAMVIQNPRYQVTQFGKPVTLSCSQTLNHNVMYWYQQKSSQAPKLLFHYYDKDFNNEADTPDNFQSRRPNTSFCFLDIRSPGLGDTAMYLCATTTGQGRYGYTFGSGTRLTVV.

The J gene is TRBJ2-7, the V gene TRBV29-1; 8 nucleotides line up with TRBD2. The CDR3 has 13 amino acids. V shed 7 bases and J 2 bases; nucleotides not matched to a gene: 7. The V gene's germline CDR1 is SQVTM and CDR2 ANQGSEA. CDR3 protein: CSALAGTAYEQYF. CDR3 sequence (DNA): TGCAGCGCCTTAGCGGGGACCGCCTACGAGCAGTACTTC.

CDR3 sequence reads: CASSSRGSGGEQFF. CDR3 bases: TGTGCCAGCAGCTCTAGGGGGAGCGGTGGTGAGCAGTTCTTC. V gene TRBV11-3 combines with J gene TRBJ2-1; a possible D gene is TRBD1 (6 bases). CDR1 is SGHNT, CDR2 YENEEA, per germline. V was shortened by 4 bases and J by 9 bases, with 16 bases between the two germline ends. CDR3 length: 14 residues. The variable domain in full, with the rest retrieved from reference TRBV11-3 and TRBJ2-1, is EAGVVQSPRYKIIEKKQPVAFWCNPISGHNTLYWYLQNLGQGPELLIRYENEEAVDDSQLPKDRFSAERLKGVDSTLKIQPAELGDSAVYLCASSSRGSGGEQFFGPGTRLTVL.

A note on this clone: One end of the junction is discordant with germline, which a read error may explain. The same CDR3 is also encoded by other DNA sequences in this sample. V gene TRBV27 combines with J gene TRBJ1-2; no firm D call. The CDR3 has 15 amino acids. CDR1 MNHEY and CDR2 SMNVEV come from the germline V gene (reference sequence). Here the CDR3 DNA reads TGTGCCAGCAGTGGGCGGGATCAGGCTCCCTCTGGCTATACCTTC. It yields the protein CASSGRDQAPSGYTF.

The CDR3 nucleotides read TGCGCCAGCAGCTTGGGGGGGGTGGAGGCAGATACGCAGTATTTT. Its protein product is CASSLGGVEADTQYF. The chain recombines TRBV5-1 with TRBJ2-3; possibly TRBD2 for D (6 bases). V was shortened by 0 bases and J by 4 bases, with 12 bases between the two germline ends. The CDR3 contains 15 residues. Germline CDR1 reads SGHRS; CDR2 reads YFSETQ.

Here the CDR3 DNA reads TGTGCCAGCAGTCAATTCACCGGGACAGCTAATCAGCCCCAGCATTTT. This sequence encodes CASSQFTGTANQPQHF. This chain uses TRBV28 with TRBJ1-5; 7 positions match TRBD1. Germline trimming cut 5 bases from V and 4 bases from J; bases unmatched to any gene: 11. The germline V gene has CDR1 MDHEN and CDR2 SYDVKM. The CDR3 sequence is 16 residues long.

The chain joins TRBV7-6 to TRBJ2-1; D call uncertain. CDR1 SGHVS and CDR2 FNYEAQ come from the germline V gene. The V and J ends lost 1 base and 0 bases respectively, with 10 bases between them. The CDR3 runs to 16 residues. DNA for the CDR3: TGTGCCAGCAGCTTAGATGGGTGGAGCTCCTACAATGAGCAGTTCTTC. It translates to CASSLDGWSSYNEQFF.

This rearrangement joins TRBV4-1 to TRBJ1-1; TRBD1 might be the D (6 bases). Deletions cut 3 bases from V and 7 bases from J, with 21 bases between. The CDR3 contains 16 residues. The germline gives CDR1 MGHRA, CDR2 YSYEKL. CDR3 loop: CASSQEGRTAEIEAFF. In nucleotides, the CDR3 is TGCGCCAGCAGCCAGGAAGGCCGGACAGCGGAGATTGAAGCTTTCTTT.

The chain employs TRBV7-2 and TRBJ1-1; D unresolved. This CDR3 is 13 amino acids long. CDR1 SGHTA and CDR2 FQGNSA come from the germline V gene. V dropped 1 base and J dropped 8 bases, with 11 bases sitting between them. The CDR3 region is CASSLGDNREAFF. DNA of the CDR3: TGTGCCAGCAGCTTAGGAGACAACAGAGAAGCTTTCTTT.

This clone was seen once. The V and J genes are TRBV28 and TRBJ2-7; D unclear. The CDR3 length is 15 residues. Germline V CDR1 and CDR2: MDHEN, SYDVKM. The V end lost 5 bases, the J end lost 2 bases, and 16 bases lay between the germline ends. The CDR3 spells CASSGPGYRAYEQYF. The DNA for the CDR3 is TGTGCCAGCAGTGGCCCCGGTTACAGAGCCTACGAGCAGTACTTC.